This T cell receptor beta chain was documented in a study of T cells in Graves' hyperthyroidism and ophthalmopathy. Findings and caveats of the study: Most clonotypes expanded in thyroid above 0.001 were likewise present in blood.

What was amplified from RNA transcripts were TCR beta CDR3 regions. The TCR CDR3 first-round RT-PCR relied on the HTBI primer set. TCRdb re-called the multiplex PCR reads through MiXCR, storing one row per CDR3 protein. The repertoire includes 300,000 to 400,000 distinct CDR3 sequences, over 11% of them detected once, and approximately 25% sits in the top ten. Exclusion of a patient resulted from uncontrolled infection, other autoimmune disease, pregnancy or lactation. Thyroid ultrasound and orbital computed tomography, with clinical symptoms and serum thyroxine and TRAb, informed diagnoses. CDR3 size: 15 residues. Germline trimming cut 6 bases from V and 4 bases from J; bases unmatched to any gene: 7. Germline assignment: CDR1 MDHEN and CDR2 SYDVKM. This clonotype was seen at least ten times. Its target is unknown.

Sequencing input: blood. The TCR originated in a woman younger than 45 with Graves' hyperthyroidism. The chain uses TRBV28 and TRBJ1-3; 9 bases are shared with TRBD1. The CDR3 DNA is TGTGCCAGCAGGGCTCCCGGGACAGGGGGAAACACCATATATTTT. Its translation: CASRAPGTGGNTIYF. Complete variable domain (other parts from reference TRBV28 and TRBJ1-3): DVKVTQSSRYLVKRTGEKVFLECVQDMDHENMFWYRQDPGLGLRLIYFSYDVKMKEKGDIPEGYSVSREKKERFSLILESASTNQTSMYLCASRAPGTGGNTIYFGEGSWLTVV.